The following is a T cell receptor beta chain sequence with its context. The CDR3 has 15 residues. The germline V gene encodes CDR1 SGHTA and CDR2 FQGNSA. V lost 1 base and J lost 6, with 12 bases in between. The record originates from a study of tumor-infiltrating lymphocytes in localized non-small cell lung cancer. Data came from immunoSEQ multiplex PCR; TCRdb stores just in-frame clones and leaves some out. The repertoire holds 11,000 to 15,000 clones, with around 70% as singletons. The sample was uninvolved lung tissue not adjacent to the tumor. The source is a human donor with non-small cell lung cancer. The chain combines TRBV7-2 with TRBJ2-2, with a possible D match to TRBD2 (7 bases). The CDR3 coding sequence is TGTGCCAGCAGCTTAGGCGGGGGCGGGGCCGGGGAGCTGTTTTTT. It yields the protein CASSLGGGGAGELFF.